This T cell receptor (beta chain) appears in the sequencing data of a study of cytotoxic CD8 clonotypes in ibrutinib-treated CLL. Study background: Across the patients, 10 to 11 were relapsed/refractory, 15 treatment-naive and roughly 18 IGHV unmutated. An average of roughly 270,000 productive templates and roughly 94,000 productive rearrangements was obtained per sample. Points from the study as a whole: At ibrutinib response, clonality increased, and at progression it declined back toward baseline. Treatment saw public clonotypes, which were uncommon, either contract or stay stable.

Germline V gene sequence: CDR1 LNHDA, CDR2 SQIVND (reference sequence). This CDR3 region has 17 residues. V was shortened by 6 bases and J by 7 bases, with 24 bases between the two germline ends. Clones were read by immunoSEQ multiplex PCR, and TCRdb kept only the in-frame ones, dropping some. The sample yields about 150,000 clones, 75% to 80% seen once. A word on this clone: Its antigen is unidentified.

The material sequenced was PBMCs, taken after 24 months of ibrutinib treatment. The V and J genes are TRBV19 and TRBJ1-4, with D possibly being TRBD1 (6 bases). The source is a human donor with chronic lymphocytic leukemia. The CDR3 bases are TGTGCCAGTAGCCTGGGCCCAGGGGATGCAAGCGGTGAAAAACTGTTTTTT. Protein sequence: CASSLGPGDASGEKLFF. The complete variable domain, with remaining parts taken from reference TRBV19 and TRBJ1-4, reads DGGITQSPKYLFRKEGQNVTLSCEQNLNHDAMYWYRQDPGQGLRLIYYSQIVNDFQKGDIAEGYSVSREKKESFPLTVTSAQKNPTAFYLCASSLGPGDASGEKLFFGSGTQLSVL.